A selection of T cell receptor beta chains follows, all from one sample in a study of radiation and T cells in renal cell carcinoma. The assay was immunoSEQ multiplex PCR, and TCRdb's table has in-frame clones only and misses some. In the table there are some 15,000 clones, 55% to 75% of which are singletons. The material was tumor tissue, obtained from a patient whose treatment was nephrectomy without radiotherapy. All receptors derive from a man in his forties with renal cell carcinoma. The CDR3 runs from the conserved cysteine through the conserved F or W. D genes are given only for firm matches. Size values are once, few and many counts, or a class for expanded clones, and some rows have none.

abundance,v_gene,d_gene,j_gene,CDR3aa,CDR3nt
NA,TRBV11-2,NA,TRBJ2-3,CASSPHGGLADTQYF,TGTGCCAGCAGCCCCCACGGGGGCCTTGCGGATACGCAGTATTTT
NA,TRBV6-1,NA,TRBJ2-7,CASSVGGNYEQYF,TGTGCCAGCAGTGTAGGGGGTAACTACGAGCAGTACTTC
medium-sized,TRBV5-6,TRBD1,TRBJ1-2,CASSYRQGDYTF,TGTGCCAGCAGTTACCGACAGGGGGACTACACCTTC
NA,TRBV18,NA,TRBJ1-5,CASSAAAGNQPQHF,TGTGCCAGCTCAGCGGCGGCTGGCAATCAGCCCCAGCATTTT
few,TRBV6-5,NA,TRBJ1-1,CASHNRKVDTEAFF,TGTGCCAGCCATAACCGAAAGGTGGACACTGAAGCTTTCTTT
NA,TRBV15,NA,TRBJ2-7,CATSRDFGPNVYF,TGTGCCACCAGCAGAGATTTCGGGCCAAACGTTTACTTC
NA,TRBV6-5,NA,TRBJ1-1,CASSYSGGERAFF,TGTGCCAGCAGTTACTCAGGCGGGGAGAGAGCTTTCTTT
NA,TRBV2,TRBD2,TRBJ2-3,CASRRRLAGATDTQYF,TGTGCCAGCAGAAGGAGACTAGCGGGGGCCACAGATACGCAGTATTTT
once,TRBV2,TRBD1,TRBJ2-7,CASSPGTGGHEQYF,TGTGCCAGCAGCCCCGGGACAGGGGGCCACGAGCAGTACTTC
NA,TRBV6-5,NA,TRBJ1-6,CASSYSTTQYNSPLHF,TGTGCCAGCAGTTACTCTACCACCCAGTATAATTCACCCCTCCACTTT
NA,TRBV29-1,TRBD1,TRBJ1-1,CSVPGQSRKAFF,TGCAGCGTCCCGGGACAGTCAAGAAAAGCTTTCTTT
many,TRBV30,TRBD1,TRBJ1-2,CAWTTGTGPNGYTF,TGTGCCTGGACCACCGGGACAGGGCCCAATGGCTACACCTTC
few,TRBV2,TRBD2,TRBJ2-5,CASSEGLAGGEETQYF,TGTGCCAGCAGTGAGGGACTAGCGGGGGGCGAAGAGACCCAGTACTTC
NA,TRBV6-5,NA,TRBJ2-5,CASSYTATWETQYF,TGTGCCAGCAGTTACACGGCGACTTGGGAGACCCAGTACTTC
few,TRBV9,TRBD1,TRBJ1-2,CASSVVGQGGGYTF,TGTGCCAGCAGCGTGGTGGGACAGGGAGGCGGCTACACCTTC
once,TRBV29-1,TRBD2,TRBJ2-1,CSGRLAGNLMSSYNEQFF,TGCAGCGGCCGACTAGCGGGGAACCTAATGAGCTCCTACAATGAGCAGTTCTTC